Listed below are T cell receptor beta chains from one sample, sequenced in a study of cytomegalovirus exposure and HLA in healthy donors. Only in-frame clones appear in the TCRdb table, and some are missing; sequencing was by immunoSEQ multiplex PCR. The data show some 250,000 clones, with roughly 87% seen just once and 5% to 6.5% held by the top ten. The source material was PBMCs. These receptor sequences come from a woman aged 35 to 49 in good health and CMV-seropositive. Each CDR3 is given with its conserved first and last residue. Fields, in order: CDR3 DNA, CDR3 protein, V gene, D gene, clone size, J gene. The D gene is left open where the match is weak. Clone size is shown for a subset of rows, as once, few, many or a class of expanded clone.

TGTGCCAGCAGTTACTCGCAGGGGAATCAGCCCCAGCATTTT CASSYSQGNQPQHF TRBV6-5 . few TRBJ1-5
TGTGCCAGCAGCTTAGCTCTGGGAGTCCATGAGCAGTTCTTC CASSLALGVHEQFF TRBV7-2 . . TRBJ2-1
TGTGCCAGCAGCCTTTTCCCCGCGGGGGCCACCGGGGAGCTGTTTTTT CASSLFPAGATGELFF TRBV7-3 . . TRBJ2-2
TGTGCCAGCAGCAAGACAGGGTCTGGAAACACCATATATTTT CASSKTGSGNTIYF TRBV11-3 TRBD1 few TRBJ1-3
TGTGCCAGCAGCCAATCCCAGGGGCACGGAAACACCATATATTTT CASSQSQGHGNTIYF TRBV7-6 . once TRBJ1-3
TGTGCCAGCGGTCCCGGTTACCCCGGAAACACCATATATTTT CASGPGYPGNTIYF TRBV6-5 . . TRBJ1-3
TGTGCCAGCAGCGTAGCTATAGGACTAGCTGGGGATGAGCAGTTCTTC CASSVAIGLAGDEQFF TRBV9 TRBD2 few TRBJ2-1
TGTGCCAGCAGTGGAGGGCTAGCGGGGGGGACTAGCACAGATACGCAGTATTTT CASSGGLAGGTSTDTQYF TRBV9 TRBD2 . TRBJ2-3
TGTGCCAGCAGCGTAGGAGAGGGGGAGTACACCTTC CASSVGEGEYTF TRBV9 . . TRBJ1-2
TGCGCCAGCAGCCTCCCCAGGACCGGAGGTGAGCAGTTCTTC CASSLPRTGGEQFF TRBV4-3 . . TRBJ2-1
TGTGCCATCTCTGGGACTAGCGGGGCAGGAGATACGCAGTATTTT CAISGTSGAGDTQYF TRBV10-3 TRBD2 . TRBJ2-3
TGTGCCAGCACCATACAGGGGGCGGCTGGCTACACCTTC CASTIQGAAGYTF TRBV5-4 TRBD1 . TRBJ1-2
TGTGCCAGCAGCCCCGACGGGACAGGGGCCTACGAGCAGTACTTC CASSPDGTGAYEQYF TRBV7-3 TRBD1 . TRBJ2-7
TGTGCCTGGAGTTTTACGGGACTATACTACGAGCAGTACTTC CAWSFTGLYYEQYF TRBV30 TRBD2 once TRBJ2-7
TGTGCCGGCAGCCTATCCCGGGCCTGGGGCGGCTACACCTTC CAGSLSRAWGGYTF TRBV28 . . TRBJ1-2
TGCGCCAGCAGCCAAGATGGCCGCAGGATCTCTGGAAACACCATATATTTT CASSQDGRRISGNTIYF TRBV4-1 . . TRBJ1-3
TGTGCCAGCACAAGCGGGGATGTCTCCGAGCAGTACTTC CASTSGDVSEQYF TRBV27 TRBD2 . TRBJ2-7
TGTGCCTGGACCGTGGGGGCCGGGACAGGGGGCACTGAAGCTTTCTTT CAWTVGAGTGGTEAFF TRBV30 TRBD1 . TRBJ1-1
TGTGCCAGCAGTCGGCGGGACAGGGGGCGCGGGACCGGGGAGCTGTTTTTT CASSRRDRGRGTGELFF TRBV7-2 TRBD1 . TRBJ2-2
TGTGCCAGCAGTGGGGGACAGGGATCTAACTATGGCTACACCTTC CASSGGQGSNYGYTF TRBV25-1 TRBD1 . TRBJ1-2
TGTGCCAGTAGTGAAACGGGTGCAGCACACGAGCAGTACTTC CASSETGAAHEQYF TRBV19 . . TRBJ2-7
TGTGCCAGCAGTGATCCGGGACAGGGGTACGAGCAGTACTTC CASSDPGQGYEQYF TRBV25-1 TRBD1 . TRBJ2-7
TGTGCCAGCAGCTTAATGACAGGAAGTAATTCACCCCTCCACTTT CASSLMTGSNSPLHF TRBV5-6 . . TRBJ1-6
TGCGCCAGCAGCCTAAGACAGGGCAACGGGGCCAACGTCCTGACTTTC CASSLRQGNGANVLTF TRBV4-1 TRBD1 . TRBJ2-6
TGTGCCAGCAGCTTAGAGGGGGGAAACACTGAAGCTTTCTTT CASSLEGGNTEAFF TRBV11-2 . . TRBJ1-1
TGTGCCAGCCAGGCCGGGGGCTCCTACGAGCAGTACTTC CASQAGGSYEQYF TRBV6-1 . . TRBJ2-7
TGTGCCACCAAGACGGGAGGTGGGGTTGAAGATACGCAGTATTTT CATKTGGGVEDTQYF TRBV10-3 TRBD2 . TRBJ2-3
TGTGCCAGCAGCTTAAATGGAGGTGGCTACACCTTC CASSLNGGGYTF TRBV11-3 . . TRBJ1-2
TGCGCCAGCAGCCAAGACCCGGGACAGGGGGCAGGGACCCAGTACTTC CASSQDPGQGAGTQYF TRBV4-1 TRBD1 . TRBJ2-5
TGTGCCAGTAGTAGACTGACTAACTATGGCTACACCTTC CASSRLTNYGYTF TRBV19 . . TRBJ1-2
TGTGCCAGTAGTATAGGCCGGACAGGGCGCCAAGAGACCCAGTACTTC CASSIGRTGRQETQYF TRBV19 TRBD1 . TRBJ2-5
TGCGCCAGCAGCCTCCCCGTTAGCGGGTCAGATACGCAGTATTTT CASSLPVSGSDTQYF TRBV4-1 TRBD2 . TRBJ2-3
TGTGCCAGCATGGCAGGGGCAAACTATGGCTACACCTTC CASMAGANYGYTF TRBV6-5 . . TRBJ1-2
TGTGCCACCAGCAGAGAACTAGCGGACTCCTACAATGAGCAGTTCTTC CATSRELADSYNEQFF TRBV15 TRBD2 . TRBJ2-1
TGCAGCGTTGAGTCGGGGGCTGGAAACACCATATATTTT CSVESGAGNTIYF TRBV29-1 . . TRBJ1-3
TGCGCCAGCAGCCAAGAGGTGGGACAGGGGGTCACAGATACGCAGTATTTT CASSQEVGQGVTDTQYF TRBV4-3 TRBD1 . TRBJ2-3
TGTGCCAGCAGCTTGGTGGGGGCCGGAGCATCCGGGGAGCTGTTTTTT CASSLVGAGASGELFF TRBV5-6 . . TRBJ2-2
TGTGCCAGTAGTCCGACAGGGACGGGAAACACCATATATTTT CASSPTGTGNTIYF TRBV19 TRBD1 few TRBJ1-3
TGTGCCAGCAGTTATAGTCGGTACGAGCAGTACTTC CASSYSRYEQYF TRBV6-5 . . TRBJ2-7
TGTGCCAGTAGTCCCTTCCCCGAACCAGTCTTCTTCTATAATTCACCCCTCCACTTT CASSPFPEPVFFYNSPLHF TRBV19 . . TRBJ1-6
TGCAGCGGCAGGGCGCCGGCCTCCTATAATTCACCCCTCCACTTT CSGRAPASYNSPLHF TRBV29-1 . . TRBJ1-6
TGTGCCAGTAGTTCAGGATACGAGCAGTACTTC CASSSGYEQYF TRBV19 . . TRBJ2-7
TGTGCCAGTAGTATGAACAGGGAAGAGACCCAGTACTTC CASSMNREETQYF TRBV19 . few TRBJ2-5
TGTGCCAGCAGTTACTCGGCAGGGGGCGATTCTGAGCAGTTCTTC CASSYSAGGDSEQFF TRBV6-5 TRBD1 . TRBJ2-1
TGTGCCATCAGTGAATTGACAGGGGCCACTGAAGCTTTCTTT CAISELTGATEAFF TRBV10-3 TRBD1 . TRBJ1-1
TGTGCCAGCAGCTTAAGGGGGGCTAGCGGGAGATTAGGGTACGAGCAGTACTTC CASSLRGASGRLGYEQYF TRBV11-2 TRBD2 few TRBJ2-7
TGCGCCAGCAGCCTCACCCCAGGCGATACGCAGTATTTT CASSLTPGDTQYF TRBV5-1 . . TRBJ2-3
TGTGCCAGCAGGGATAGACTAGCGGGAGTTACCTACAATGAGCAGTTCTTC CASRDRLAGVTYNEQFF TRBV27 TRBD2 . TRBJ2-1
TGTGCCAGCAGCTTAGCGCTAGTGCCCACCTACAATGAGCAGTTCTTC CASSLALVPTYNEQFF TRBV7-2 . . TRBJ2-1
TGTGCCAGTAGTGGGGAGTCAACTGAAGCTTTCTTT CASSGESTEAFF TRBV19 . . TRBJ1-1
TGTGCCAGCAGCTTAGATCTAAGTCGGGCCGGGGGTATGGAGCAGTACTTC CASSLDLSRAGGMEQYF TRBV11-3 . . TRBJ2-7
TGCGCCAGCAGCTTGGGACTAGCGACCAACACAGATACGCAGTATTTT CASSLGLATNTDTQYF TRBV5-1 TRBD2 . TRBJ2-3